This T cell receptor beta chain was documented in a study of beta chain features in type 1 diabetes. Every sorted population was more than 95% pure. About this clone itself: The antigen is unknown.

Expressed TCRB transcripts were sequenced after all isolated RNA was converted to cDNA. Data came from immunoSEQ multiplex PCR; TCRdb stores just in-frame clones and leaves some out. The sample yields some 640,000 clones, over 13% seen once. Study observations and caveats: Shorter TCRB CDR3s, moderately but significantly so, marked every one of the four CD4+ subsets in Type 1 diabetes patients.

V lost 4 bases and J 8 bases, leaving 14 bases between the germline ends. Germline V gene lookup returns CDR1 LGHNA and CDR2 YSLEER. The CDR3 has 13 amino acids. This sequence originates from a young man with type 1 diabetes. This rearrangement joins TRBV4-3 to TRBJ1-2; D is uncertain. The sequenced sample consisted of naive CD4+ T cells from blood. The CDR3 is CASSLAGAEGYTF. As DNA, the CDR3 is TGCGCCAGCAGCCTGGCAGGAGCGGAGGGCTACACCTTC.